A single T cell receptor beta chain is shown here with its context. The antigen is undetermined. These data belong to a study of T cell repertoires in cytomegalovirus infection. On the study more broadly: Public TCR beta signatures were indicative of both CMV infection and a matching HLA type.

Study outcomes and limitations: There were HLA-C-restricted CMV-specific TCR beta clonotypes dominating the ex vivo response.

MiXCR, run by TCRdb on the reads, gives a single entry per CDR3 protein. The table has about 230,000 distinct CDR3 sequences, about 5.9% seen once; the top ten hold about 6%. CDR3 length: 13 residues. The J segment lost 5 bases and the V segment lost 7 bases, leaving 6 bases of the junction unmatched. The sequenced material came from PBMCs. V gene TRBV12-3 or TRBV12-4 combines with J gene TRBJ2-7; the match to TRBD1 covers 9 bases. The source is a human donor in good health (CMV status not recorded). Some clones in this sample may be carry-over from other donors' samples. The CDR3 region has the DNA TGTGCCAGCAACGAACAGGGGGCCCACGAGCAGTACTTC. Translated, it gives CASNEQGAHEQYF.